This T cell receptor (beta chain) was found in a study of shared clonotypes between healthy human individuals. Study in general: Every donor yielded three CD4 naive, three CD4 memory, two CD8 naive and one CD8 memory plate.

Study-wide results and limits: Sampling was confined to blood; repertoires within tissues likely differ.

Terminally differentiated effector memory CD45RA+ cells were excluded by CCR7 positive selection of CD45RO-negative cells. The donor population consisted of healthy HIV-negative adults with no recent acute infections or vaccinations. As concerns this clone: Antigen: not known.

This CDR3 is 13 amino acids long. V lost 4 bases, J lost 8 bases, and 14 bases lay in between. Germline lookup yields CDR1 SGHAT and CDR2 FQNNGV. Source study methods: ImmunoSEQ yielded junction-only sequences lacking quality scores, so filtering differed. Sequencing used immunoSEQ multiplex PCR; TCRdb keeps in-frame clones, though not all of them. V, J and clone size reflect that table, while D and trimming were determined from the DNA. Found here are about 2,100,000 clones, roughly 91% of them singletons; the top ten hold roughly 1.7%. The sequenced sample was naive CD8+ T cells from PBMCs. The sequence came from a young man in good health. Some clones in this sample may be carry-over from other donors' samples. The genes are TRBV11-2 and TRBJ1-1, with a possible D match to TRBD1 (5 bases). DNA for the CDR3: TGTGCCAGCAGCTCAACATCGACAGACGAAGCTTTCTTT. The encoded protein is CASSSTSTDEAFF.